This TCR beta chain was captured by sequencing in a study of T cell responses to AZD1222 COVID-19 vaccine. Turning to the study itself: Analyses pooled second doses at about 4 or about 12 weeks. Study-level points and caveats: In the spike-specific TCR repertoire, nearly half reportedly target unmutated variant regions.

This CDR3 region has 13 residues. From germline, CDR1 is MDHEN and CDR2 SYDVKM. The ends were cut back, 1 base at V and 3 bases at J, with 7 bases in the middle. As concerns this clone: Its target is unknown.

Produced via immunoSEQ multiplex PCR; TCRdb's table is partial and in-frame only. In the table there are some 140,000 clones, 80% to 90% of which are singletons. The chain has TRBV28 and TRBJ2-7; D gene ambiguous. The receptor was isolated from an adult in good health. The sample was peripheral blood, taken on day 0 of AZD1222 vaccination. Written as DNA, the CDR3 is TGTGCCAGCAGTTTATTACCATACTACGAGCAGTACTTC. It encodes CASSLLPYYEQYF. Together with reference TRBV28 and TRBJ2-7, the CDR3 gives the full variable domain: DVKVTQSSRYLVKRTGEKVFLECVQDMDHENMFWYRQDPGLGLRLIYFSYDVKMKEKGDIPEGYSVSREKKERFSLILESASTNQTSMYLCASSLLPYYEQYFGPGTRLTVT.